Sequencing of this TCR beta chain was carried out in a study of T cell repertoires in cytomegalovirus infection. Germline V gene sequence: CDR1 SGHNT, CDR2 YYREEE (reference sequence). V lost 4 bases and J lost 3, with 13 bases in between. CDR3 length: 14 residues. TCRdb passed the reads through MiXCR, listing each CDR3 protein once. The table shows about 920,000 distinct CDR3 sequences, with approximately 30% occurring only once. Comment on this clonotype: Antigen specificity is unknown.

The J gene is TRBJ1-1, the V gene TRBV5-4; D not resolved. The receptor was isolated from a human donor in good health (CMV status not recorded). Some clones in this sample may be carry-over from other donors' samples. Sequences were derived from cultured CD8+ T cells from PBMCs, sampled from culture after CMV antigen stimulation. The CDR3 is CASSLQRLDTEAFF. CDR3 coding DNA: TGTGCCAGCAGCCTTCAGCGATTGGACACTGAAGCTTTCTTT. The variable domain in full, with the rest retrieved from reference TRBV5-4 and TRBJ1-1, is ETGVTQSPTHLIKTRGQQVTLRCSSQSGHNTVSWYQQALGQGPQFIFQYYREEENGRGNFPPRFSGLQFPNYSSELNVNALELDDSALYLCASSLQRLDTEAFFGQGTRLTVV.